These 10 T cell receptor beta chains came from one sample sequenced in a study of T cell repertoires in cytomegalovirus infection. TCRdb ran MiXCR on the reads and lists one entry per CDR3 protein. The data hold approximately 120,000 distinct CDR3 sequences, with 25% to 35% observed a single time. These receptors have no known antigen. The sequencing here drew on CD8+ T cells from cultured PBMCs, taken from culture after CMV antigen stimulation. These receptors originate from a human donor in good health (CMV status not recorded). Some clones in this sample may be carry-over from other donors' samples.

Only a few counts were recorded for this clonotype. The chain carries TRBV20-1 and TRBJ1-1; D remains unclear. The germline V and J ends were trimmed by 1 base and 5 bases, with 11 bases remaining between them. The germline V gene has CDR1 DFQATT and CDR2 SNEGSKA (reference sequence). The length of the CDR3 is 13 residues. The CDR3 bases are TGCAGTGCTAGAGGACAAGCTGAGACTGAAGCTTTCTTT. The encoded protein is CSARGQAETEAFF.

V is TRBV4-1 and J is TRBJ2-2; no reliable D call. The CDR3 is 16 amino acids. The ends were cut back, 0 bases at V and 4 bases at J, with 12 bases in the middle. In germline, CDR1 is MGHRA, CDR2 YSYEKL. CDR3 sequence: CASSQDWQSPTGELFF. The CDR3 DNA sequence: TGCGCCAGCAGCCAAGATTGGCAGTCACCCACCGGGGAGCTGTTTTTT.

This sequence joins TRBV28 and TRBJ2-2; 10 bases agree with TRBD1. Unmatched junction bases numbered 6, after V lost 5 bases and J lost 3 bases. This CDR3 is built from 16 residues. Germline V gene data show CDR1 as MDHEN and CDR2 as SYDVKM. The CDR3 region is CASSTDRGLDTGELFF. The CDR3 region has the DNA TGTGCCAGCAGTACCGACAGGGGGCTGGACACCGGGGAGCTGTTTTTT. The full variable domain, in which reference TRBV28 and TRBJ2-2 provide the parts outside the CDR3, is DVKVTQSSRYLVKRTGEKVFLECVQDMDHENMFWYRQDPGLGLRLIYFSYDVKMKEKGDIPEGYSVSREKKERFSLILESASTNQTSMYLCASSTDRGLDTGELFFGEGSRLTVL.

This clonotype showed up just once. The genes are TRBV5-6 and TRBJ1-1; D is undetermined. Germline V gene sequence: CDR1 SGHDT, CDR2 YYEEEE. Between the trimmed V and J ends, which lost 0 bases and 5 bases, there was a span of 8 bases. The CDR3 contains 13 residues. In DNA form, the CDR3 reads TGTGCCAGCAGCTTGGGGTTAGTTACTGAAGCTTTCTTT. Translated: CASSLGLVTEAFF.

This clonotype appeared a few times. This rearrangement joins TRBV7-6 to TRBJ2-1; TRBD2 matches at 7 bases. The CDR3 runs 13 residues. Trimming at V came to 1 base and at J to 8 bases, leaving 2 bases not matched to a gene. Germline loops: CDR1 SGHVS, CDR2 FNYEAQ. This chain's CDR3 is CASSLGGRDEQFF. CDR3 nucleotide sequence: TGTGCCAGCAGCTTAGGGGGGAGGGATGAGCAGTTCTTC.

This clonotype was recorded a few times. In nucleotides, the CDR3 is TGCAGCGTTGAAGATGATCCCTCGGAGGCTGGAAACACCATATATTTT. Protein: CSVEDDPSEAGNTIYF. This rearrangement joins TRBV29-1 to TRBJ1-3; D ambiguous. V was trimmed by 0 bases and J by 2 bases, leaving 14 bases between them. The length of the CDR3 is 16 residues. Germline V gene data show CDR1 as SQVTM and CDR2 as ANQGSEA.

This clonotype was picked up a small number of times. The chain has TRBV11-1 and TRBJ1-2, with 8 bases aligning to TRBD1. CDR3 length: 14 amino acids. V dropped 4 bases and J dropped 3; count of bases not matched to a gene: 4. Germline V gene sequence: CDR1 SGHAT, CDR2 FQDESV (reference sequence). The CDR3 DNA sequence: TGTGCCAGCAGCTCTTCAGGGGGCTACTATGGCTACACCTTC. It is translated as CASSSSGGYYGYTF.

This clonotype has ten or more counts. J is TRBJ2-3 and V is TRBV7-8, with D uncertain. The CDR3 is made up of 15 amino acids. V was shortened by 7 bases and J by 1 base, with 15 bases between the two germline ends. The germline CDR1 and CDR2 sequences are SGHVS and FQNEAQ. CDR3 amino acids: CASTPIGGRTDTQYF. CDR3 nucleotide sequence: TGTGCCAGCACCCCCATAGGTGGTCGCACAGATACGCAGTATTTT.

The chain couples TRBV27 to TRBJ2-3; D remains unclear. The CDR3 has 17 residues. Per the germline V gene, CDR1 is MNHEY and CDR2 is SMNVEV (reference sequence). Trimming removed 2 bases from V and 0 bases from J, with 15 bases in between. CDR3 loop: CASSLGGVYYSTDTQYF. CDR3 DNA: TGTGCCAGCAGTTTAGGTGGAGTTTACTATAGCACAGATACGCAGTATTTT.

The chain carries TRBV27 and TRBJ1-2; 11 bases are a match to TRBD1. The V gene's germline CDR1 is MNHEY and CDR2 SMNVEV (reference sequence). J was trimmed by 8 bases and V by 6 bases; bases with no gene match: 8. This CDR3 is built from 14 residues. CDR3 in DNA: TGTGCCAGCAGCCAGGGACAGGGGGTAACGGGCTACACCTTC. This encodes CASSQGQGVTGYTF.